These T cell receptor beta chains were read from a single sample in a study of T cells after yellow fever vaccination. Each CDR3 protein is one row after TCRdb ran MiXCR on the 5' RACE reads. The sample gives 250,000 to 300,000 distinct CDR3 sequences, approximately 5.2% of which show up once; less than 3.5% is in the top ten. The sample here was CD4+ T cells sorted from PBMCs, taken on the day of the yellow fever booster vaccination. The receptor set was obtained from a man aged 18-30 years who received the YFV17D yellow fever vaccine. Both conserved end residues are part of each CDR3. The order of the fields is V gene, D gene, clone size, J gene, CDR3 protein, CDR3 DNA. A D gene is named only where the DNA matches it firmly. A row's size may be missing; if present it is once, few, many or a size class.

>TRBV7-2|TRBD1|many|TRBJ2-7
CASSYQSQGTYEQYF
TGTGCCAGCAGCTATCAATCACAGGGGACCTACGAGCAGTACTTC
>TRBV20-1|TRBD2|few|TRBJ2-7
CSARRSSGPYEQYF
TGCAGTGCTAGACGATCTAGCGGTCCGTACGAGCAGTACTTC
>TRBV5-1|TRBD1|few|TRBJ1-4
CASRRQGAGGATNEKLFF
TGCGCCAGCCGGAGACAGGGGGCTGGAGGTGCAACTAATGAAAAACTGTTTTTT
>TRBV7-2|-|few|TRBJ1-5
CASSLYRSNQPQHF
TGTGCCAGCAGCCTGTACAGGAGTAATCAGCCCCAGCATTTT
>TRBV12-3/TRBV12-4|TRBD2|many|TRBJ2-2
CASRLAGTSLTGELFF
TGTGCCAGCCGACTAGCGGGGACATCCCTCACCGGGGAGCTGTTTTTT
>TRBV30|-|few|TRBJ2-5
CSSGVFTEGSQYF
TGTTCCTCTGGAGTGTTTACGGAGGGTTCCCAGTACTTC
>TRBV4-3|TRBD2|many|TRBJ2-3
CASSQAGLAGASTDTQYF
TGCGCCAGCAGCCAAGCGGGACTAGCGGGGGCGAGCACAGATACGCAGTATTTT
>TRBV14|TRBD1|-|TRBJ2-6
CASSHMGQSSGANVLTF
TGTGCCAGCAGCCATATGGGACAGAGCTCTGGGGCCAACGTCCTGACTTTC
>TRBV13|-|many|TRBJ1-1
CASSSSLRKAEAFF
TGTGCCAGCAGCTCCTCCCTGCGGAAGGCTGAAGCTTTCTTT
>TRBV12-3/TRBV12-4|TRBD1|-|TRBJ1-1
CASTPGQGLAEAFF
TGTGCCAGCACCCCGGGACAGGGCCTCGCTGAAGCTTTCTTT
>TRBV5-1|-|few|TRBJ2-1
CASTQSTSGSTYNEQFF
TGCGCCAGCACTCAGAGCACTTCAGGGTCTACCTACAATGAGCAGTTCTTC
>TRBV3-1|-|-|TRBJ2-7
CASSRAEISEQYF
TGTGCCAGCAGCAGAGCCGAGATCAGCGAGCAGTACTTC
>TRBV5-1|-|many|TRBJ2-3
CASSSNAQDTQYF
TGCGCCAGCAGCTCCAACGCTCAGGATACGCAGTATTTT
>TRBV27|-|-|TRBJ2-3
CASMRGFTDTQYF
TGTGCCAGCATGCGTGGTTTCACAGATACGCAGTATTTT
>TRBV9|TRBD1|-|TRBJ2-1
CASSGTGPTQETQFF
TGTGCCAGCAGCGGGACAGGGCCGACCCAAGAGACCCAGTTCTTC
>TRBV28|-|few|TRBJ2-2
CASRTGGAYTGELFF
TGTGCCAGCAGAACAGGTGGAGCTTACACCGGGGAGCTGTTTTTT
>TRBV20-1|-|few|TRBJ2-7
CSAANRRGLRVYEQYF
TGCAGTGCTGCCAATCGACGGGGACTCCGTGTCTACGAGCAGTACTTC
>TRBV4-3|TRBD1|-|TRBJ2-3
CASSPYPGTVTDTQYF
TGCGCCAGCAGCCCATACCCCGGGACAGTCACAGATACGCAGTATTTT
>TRBV7-2|-|many|TRBJ1-4
CASSFDRNEKLFF
TGTGCCAGCAGCTTTGACAGGAATGAAAAACTGTTTTTT
>TRBV9|-|few|TRBJ2-2
CASSPHQESNTGELFF
TGTGCCAGCAGCCCTCACCAGGAGTCGAACACCGGGGAGCTGTTTTTT
>TRBV7-9|-|few|TRBJ2-4
CASSASAVDIQYF
TGTGCCAGCAGCGCGAGCGCAGTGGACATTCAGTACTTC
>TRBV2|-|-|TRBJ1-6
CASGYRDGNSPLHF
TGTGCCAGCGGTTACCGGGACGGGAATTCACCCCTCCACTTT
>TRBV3-1|-|-|TRBJ1-6
CASSQDPAGVSPLHF
TGTGCCAGCAGCCAAGACCCGGCAGGGGTTTCACCCCTCCACTTT
>TRBV20-1|TRBD1|few|TRBJ2-3
CSATTRTGADTQYF
TGCAGTGCTACCACCCGGACAGGGGCAGATACGCAGTATTTT
>TRBV4-3|TRBD2|few|TRBJ2-4
CASSQDGGGDIQYF
TGCGCCAGCAGCCAAGATGGCGGGGGAGACATTCAGTACTTC
>TRBV5-1|-|few|TRBJ2-5
CASSPGTGGHTQETQYF
TGCGCCAGCAGCCCCGGGACGGGCGGTCACACCCAAGAGACCCAGTACTTC
>TRBV6-1|-|many|TRBJ2-3
CASSAETTQYF
TGTGCCAGCAGTGCAGAAACGACGCAGTATTTT
>TRBV11-2|-|many|TRBJ2-7
CASSFREARFFNEQYF
TGTGCCAGCAGCTTTAGGGAAGCCCGGTTCTTCAACGAGCAGTACTTC
>TRBV7-9|-|-|TRBJ1-2
CASSPEVNGYTF
TGTGCCAGCAGCCCCGAGGTTAATGGCTACACCTTC
>TRBV7-2|TRBD1|-|TRBJ1-2
CASSLTGTAAYGYTF
TGTGCCAGCAGCCTTACCGGGACAGCCGCCTATGGCTACACCTTC
>TRBV4-2|-|few|TRBJ2-3
CASSQVIAGKLTDTQYF
TGTGCCAGCAGCCAAGTAATTGCGGGGAAGCTCACAGATACGCAGTATTTT
>TRBV10-3|-|many|TRBJ2-3
CAIRGGPPSTDTQYF
TGTGCCATCAGGGGGGGGCCTCCTAGCACAGATACGCAGTATTTT
>TRBV6-5|-|-|TRBJ2-3
CATSPRRPTDTQYF
TGTGCCACCTCTCCGAGGAGACCCACAGATACGCAGTATTTT
>TRBV30|-|many|TRBJ2-4
CAWSAANLLAKNIQYF
TGTGCCTGGAGTGCGGCAAACCTTTTAGCCAAAAACATTCAGTACTTC
>TRBV7-2|-|few|TRBJ2-3
CASSLSSRTDTQYF
TGTGCCAGCAGCTTGTCCAGTCGCACAGATACGCAGTATTTT
>TRBV28|TRBD2|few|TRBJ2-1
CASSSSSGGFYNEQFF
TGTGCCAGCAGCTCCTCTAGCGGGGGGTTCTACAATGAGCAGTTCTTC
>TRBV10-3|-|-|TRBJ1-4
CATSPAGGKLFF
TGTGCCACCAGCCCCGCGGGAGGTAAACTGTTTTTT
>TRBV7-2|-|few|TRBJ1-1
CASSLVRGDAFF
TGTGCCAGCAGCTTAGTTAGGGGCGACGCTTTCTTT
>TRBV18|-|-|TRBJ1-1
CASSPTGPGMNTEAFF
TGTGCCAGCTCACCAACGGGGCCCGGTATGAACACTGAAGCTTTCTTT
>TRBV5-8|TRBD1|few|TRBJ1-1
CASSIPFRGPTEAFF
TGTGCCAGCAGCATACCGTTCAGGGGGCCCACTGAAGCTTTCTTT
>TRBV6-5|-|-|TRBJ2-3
CASNLEGGMGDTQYF
TGTGCCAGCAACCTCGAGGGGGGAATGGGGGATACGCAGTATTTT
>TRBV5-1|-|few|TRBJ1-1
CASRSRWDTEAFF
TGCGCCAGCAGATCAAGATGGGACACTGAAGCTTTCTTT